What follows are 8 T cell receptor beta chains derived from one specimen sequenced in a study of shared clonotypes between healthy human individuals. TCRdb keeps only in-frame clones here, not all; method: immunoSEQ multiplex PCR. The sample lists more than 2 million clones; just over 90% were seen once. It was CD45RO-negative cells, positively selected for CCR7, that made up naive CD8 cells, with terminally differentiated effector memory CD45RA+ cells excluded. Sequenced sample: naive CD8+ T cells from PBMCs. Every receptor here comes from a man aged 18 to 29 in good health. Some clones in this sample may be carry-over from other donors' samples.

The rearrangement joins TRBV28 to TRBJ2-7; 7 bases agree with TRBD2. Germline CDR1 is MDHEN and CDR2 is SYDVKM. The CDR3 is 15 residues long. V was pared by 7 bases and J by 0 bases, with 9 bases of the junction left unmatched. CDR3 nucleotides: TGTGCCAGCACCGTGGCTAGCGGCAACTCCTACGAGCAGTACTTC. Protein sequence: CASTVASGNSYEQYF. The full variable domain, in which reference TRBV28 and TRBJ2-7 provide the parts outside the CDR3, is DVKVTQSSRYLVKRTGEKVFLECVQDMDHENMFWYRQDPGLGLRLIYFSYDVKMKEKGDIPEGYSVSREKKERFSLILESASTNQTSMYLCASTVASGNSYEQYFGPGTRLTVT.

The chain is built from TRBV27 and TRBJ1-1; TRBD1 is a possible D gene (6 bases). The CDR3 consists of 15 residues. V shed 6 bases and J shed 1 base, with 15 bases lying between them. CDR1 is MNHEY and CDR2 is SMNVEV in the germline V gene (reference sequence). The CDR3 spells CASSWAGTQNTEAFF. The CDR3, as DNA: TGTGCCAGCAGCTGGGCCGGGACACAGAACACTGAAGCTTTCTTT.

V and J are TRBV2 and TRBJ2-3, with TRBD1 matching 9 bases. The CDR3 spans 19 residues. Germline V gene data show CDR1 as SNHLY and CDR2 as FYNNEI. With V trimmed by 3 bases and J by 1 base, 14 bases remained unmatched. The CDR3 DNA reads as TGTGCCAGCAGTGAGGCCAGGACAGGGGCGAGGAGGGGCACAGATACGCAGTATTTT. It yields the protein CASSEARTGARRGTDTQYF.

This clone was seen more than once but under ten times. V and J are TRBV5-1 and TRBJ1-1, with no clear D. The ends were cut back, 5 bases at V and 8 bases at J, with 16 bases in the middle. Germline CDR1 and CDR2: SGHRS and YFSETQ. CDR3 length: 13 residues. Written as DNA, the CDR3 is TGCGCCAGCAGAGAGGTTGGCGCTATGGAAGCTTTCTTT. Translation: CASREVGAMEAFF.

The table lists this clone with a count of one. The V call is TRBV4-2, the J call TRBJ2-4; D is unresolved. V dropped 2 bases and J dropped 0 bases, with 14 bases sitting between them. CDR3 length: 17 amino acids. From germline, CDR1 is LGHNA and CDR2 YNFKEQ. As DNA, the CDR3 is TGTGCCAGCAGCCAAACCGAGGCGCGGTCAGCCAAAAACATTCAGTACTTC. Protein product: CASSQTEARSAKNIQYF.

This chain joins TRBV6-1 and TRBJ2-7, with D maybe TRBD1 (6 bases). The V gene's germline CDR1 is MNHNS and CDR2 SASEGT. The CDR3 contains 14 residues. The V end lost 3 bases, the J end lost 3 bases, and 12 bases lay between the germline ends. The CDR3 region is CASSDITGFYEQYF. The CDR3 DNA reads as TGTGCCAGCAGTGATATAACAGGGTTCTACGAGCAGTACTTC.

V is TRBV4-1 and J is TRBJ2-1; no clear D. CDR3 size: 14 residues. The V and J ends lost 0 bases and 5 bases respectively, with 8 bases between them. Looked up from germline, CDR1 is MGHRA and CDR2 is YSYEKL. CDR3 in amino acids: CASSQERLDNEQFF. The CDR3 DNA reads as TGCGCCAGCAGCCAAGAAAGGCTGGACAATGAGCAGTTCTTC.

CDR3 sequence (DNA): TGCGCCAGCAGCCAAGATGCCCAAGATAGGGGGGAGGACCAGGCCACGTTCTTC. Encoded protein: CASSQDAQDRGEDQATFF. The chain employs TRBV4-1 and TRBJ2-1, with D tentatively TRBD1 or TRBD2 (6 bases each). This CDR3 comprises 18 residues. In germline, CDR1 is MGHRA, CDR2 YSYEKL. The V gene lost 0 bases and the J gene lost 15 bases, with 30 bases spanning the gap.